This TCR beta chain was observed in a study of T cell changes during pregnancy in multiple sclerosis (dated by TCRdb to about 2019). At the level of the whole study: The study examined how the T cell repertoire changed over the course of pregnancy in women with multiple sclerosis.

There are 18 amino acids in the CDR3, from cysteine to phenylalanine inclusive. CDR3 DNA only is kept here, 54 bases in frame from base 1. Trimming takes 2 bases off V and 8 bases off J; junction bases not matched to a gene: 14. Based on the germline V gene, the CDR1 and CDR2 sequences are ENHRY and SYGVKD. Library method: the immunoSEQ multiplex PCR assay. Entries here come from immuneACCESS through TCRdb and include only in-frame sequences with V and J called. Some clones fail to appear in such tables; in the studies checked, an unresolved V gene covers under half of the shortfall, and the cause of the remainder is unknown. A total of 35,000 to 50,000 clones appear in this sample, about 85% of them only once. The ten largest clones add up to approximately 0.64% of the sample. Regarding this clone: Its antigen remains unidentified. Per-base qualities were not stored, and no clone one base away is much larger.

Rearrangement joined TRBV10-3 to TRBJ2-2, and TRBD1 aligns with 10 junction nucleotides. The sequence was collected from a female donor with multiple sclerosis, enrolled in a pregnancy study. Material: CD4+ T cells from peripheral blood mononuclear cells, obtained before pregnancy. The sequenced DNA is TGTGCCATCAGTGAGCCTCAGACTTGGGACAGGGGTGCAGGGGAGCTGTTTTTT. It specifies CAISEPQTWDRGAGELFF.